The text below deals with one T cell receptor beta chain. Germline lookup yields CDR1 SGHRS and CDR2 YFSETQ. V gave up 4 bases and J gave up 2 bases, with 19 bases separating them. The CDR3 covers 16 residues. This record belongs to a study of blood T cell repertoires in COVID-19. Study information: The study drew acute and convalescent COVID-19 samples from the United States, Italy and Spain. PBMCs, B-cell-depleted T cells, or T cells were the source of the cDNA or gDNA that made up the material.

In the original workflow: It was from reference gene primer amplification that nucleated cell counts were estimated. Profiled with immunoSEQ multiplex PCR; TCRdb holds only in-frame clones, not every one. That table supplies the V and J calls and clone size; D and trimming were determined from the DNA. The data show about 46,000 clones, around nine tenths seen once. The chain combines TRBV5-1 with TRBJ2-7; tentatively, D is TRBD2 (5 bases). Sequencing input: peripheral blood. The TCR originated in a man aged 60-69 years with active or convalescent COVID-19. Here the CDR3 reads CASSQMPGEVPYEQYF. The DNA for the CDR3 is TGCGCCAGCAGCCAGATGCCCGGGGAAGTCCCCTACGAGCAGTACTTC.